The sequence of this T cell receptor (beta chain) was determined in a study of blood T cells in healthy people across ages. This clonotype has just a few counts. Its antigen is unknown. Each donor supplied 7.5 to 10 milliliters of peripheral blood. Study results and caveats: The study found more naive CD4+ cells and higher diversity in long-lived than aged donors. Strong correlation was found linking TCR beta diversity to naive T cell percentage.

A J-beta primer mix and a sample-barcoded 5' primer were used in a second PCR of about 7 to 12 cycles. TCRdb re-called the 5' RACE reads through MiXCR, storing one row per CDR3 protein. The repertoire holds around 800,000 distinct CDR3 sequences, with approximately 59% as singletons. The CDR3 has 14 amino acids. Germline lookup yields CDR1 MNHEY and CDR2 SMNVEV (reference sequence). V was shortened by 2 bases and J by 1 base, with 9 bases between the two germline ends. The V call is TRBV27, the J call TRBJ2-7; D gene uncertain. The clonotype was recovered from a man in his thirties or forties in good health. The material sequenced was blood. The CDR3 bases are TGTGCCAGCAGTTTAACCTGGAGTTCCTACGAGCAGTACTTC. This translates into CASSLTWSSYEQYF.